The clone carrying this TCR beta chain was observed a handful of times. Antigen unknown. These data belong to a study of early T cells in non-severe SARS-CoV-2 infection. General study results and limits: Matching results from VDJdb favored anti-spike CD8 responses, leaving private and CD4 specificities undetected.

Individual cDNA molecules carried attached unique molecular identifiers. TCRdb itself ran the 5' RACE reads through MiXCR, one entry per CDR3 protein. Altogether roughly 26,000 distinct CDR3 sequences are present, roughly 4% being singletons, with the ten largest covering under 8%. The CDR3 is 12 amino acids. Germline loops: CDR1 DFQATT, CDR2 SNEGSKA (reference sequence). V lost 0 bases to trimming and J lost 11 bases; unmatched junction nucleotides: 5. The sequencing sample was made of whole blood. The receptor was isolated from an adult who was a healthcare worker with PCR-confirmed SARS-CoV-2 infection or an uninfected control (not recorded which). This chain connects TRBV20-1 to TRBJ2-3; 7 nucleotides agree with TRBD2. The DNA for the CDR3 is TGCAGTGCTAGAGATGGGGCGGGAGAGCAGTATTTT. Its translation is CSARDGAGEQYF.